Included here is one TCR beta chain sequence, with context. Clones were sequenced by immunoSEQ multiplex PCR, and TCRdb holds only the in-frame ones, with some missing. This sample has some 160,000 clones, with about 88% found just once. The CDR3 covers 15 residues. Looked up from germline, CDR1 is SGHDT and CDR2 is YYEEEE. V shed 4 bases, J shed 13 bases, and the junction held 16 bases outside the gene matches. The record originates from a study of blood T cell repertoires in COVID-19. Study information: Material from acute and convalescent COVID-19 was sourced from the United States, Italy and Spain. The cDNA or gDNA used as material had been derived from T cells, B-cell-depleted T cells, or PBMCs.

This TCR came from a man aged 45-60 years who had recovered from COVID-19. Sequencing input: peripheral blood. The chain links TRBV5-6 to TRBJ2-1, with 8 bases matching TRBD2. As DNA, the CDR3 is TGTGCCAGCAGCGACCCGGGAGGGGGAGGGGGTACACAGTTCTTC. This encodes CASSDPGGGGGTQFF.